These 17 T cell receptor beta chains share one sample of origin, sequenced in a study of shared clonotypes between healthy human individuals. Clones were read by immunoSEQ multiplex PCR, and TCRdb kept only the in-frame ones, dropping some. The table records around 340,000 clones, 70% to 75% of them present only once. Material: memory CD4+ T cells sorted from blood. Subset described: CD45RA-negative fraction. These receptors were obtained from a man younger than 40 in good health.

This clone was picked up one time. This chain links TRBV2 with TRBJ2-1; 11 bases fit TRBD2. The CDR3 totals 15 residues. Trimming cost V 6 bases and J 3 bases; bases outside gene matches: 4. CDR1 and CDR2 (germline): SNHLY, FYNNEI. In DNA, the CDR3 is TGTGCCAGCAGACTTACTAGCGGGAGCTACAATGAGCAGTTCTTC. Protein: CASRLTSGSYNEQFF.

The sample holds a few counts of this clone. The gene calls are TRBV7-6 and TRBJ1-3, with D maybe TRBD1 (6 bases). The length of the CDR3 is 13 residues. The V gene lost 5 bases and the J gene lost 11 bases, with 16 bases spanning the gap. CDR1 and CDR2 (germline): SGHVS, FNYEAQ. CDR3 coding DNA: TGTGCCAGCAGCCTCTTAGGGACACTCCCCATATATTTT. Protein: CASSLLGTLPIYF.

The chain's CDR3 is CASRGVGRERFETQYF. In DNA form, the CDR3 reads TGTGCCAGCAGGGGGGTCGGACGGGAGAGGTTCGAGACCCAGTACTTC. V is TRBV2 and J is TRBJ2-5; a possible D gene is TRBD2 (6 bases). The CDR3 is 16 residues long. V shed 6 bases and J shed 5 bases, with 22 bases lying between them. Germline CDR1 reads SNHLY; CDR2 reads FYNNEI.

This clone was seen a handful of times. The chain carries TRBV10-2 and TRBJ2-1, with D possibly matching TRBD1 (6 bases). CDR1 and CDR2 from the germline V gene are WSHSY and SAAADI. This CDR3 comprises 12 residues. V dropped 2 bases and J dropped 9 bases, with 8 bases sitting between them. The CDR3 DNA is TGCGCCAGCAGTGAGAGAGGGGGTGAGCAGTTCTTC. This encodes CASSERGGEQFF.

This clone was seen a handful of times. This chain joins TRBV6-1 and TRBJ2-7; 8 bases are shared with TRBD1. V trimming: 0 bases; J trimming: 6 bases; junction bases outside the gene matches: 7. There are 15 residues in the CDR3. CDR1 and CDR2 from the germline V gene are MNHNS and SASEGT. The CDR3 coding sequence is TGTGCCAGCAGTGAAGCGGGGGGACAGGTCGCCGAGCAGTACTTC. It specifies CASSEAGGQVAEQYF.

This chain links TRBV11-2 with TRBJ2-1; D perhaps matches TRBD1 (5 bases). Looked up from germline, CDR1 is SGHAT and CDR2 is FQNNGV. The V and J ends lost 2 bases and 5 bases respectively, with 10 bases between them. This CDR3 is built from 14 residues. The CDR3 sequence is CASSLHRGDNEQFF. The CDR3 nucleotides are TGTGCCAGCAGCTTACATAGGGGCGACAATGAGCAGTTCTTC.

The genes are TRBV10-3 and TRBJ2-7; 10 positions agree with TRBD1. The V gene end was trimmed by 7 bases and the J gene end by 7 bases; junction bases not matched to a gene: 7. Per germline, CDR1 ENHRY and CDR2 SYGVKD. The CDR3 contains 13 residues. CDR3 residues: CAIMGQGPGEQYF. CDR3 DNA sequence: TGTGCCATCATGGGACAGGGGCCGGGTGAGCAGTACTTC.

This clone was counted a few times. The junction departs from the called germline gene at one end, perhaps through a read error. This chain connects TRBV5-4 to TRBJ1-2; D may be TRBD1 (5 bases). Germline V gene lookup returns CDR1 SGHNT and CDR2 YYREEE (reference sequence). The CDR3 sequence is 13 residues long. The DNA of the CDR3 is TGTGCCAGCAGCAGGGGTTCTAAGTATGGCTACACCTTC. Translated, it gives CASSRGSKYGYTF.

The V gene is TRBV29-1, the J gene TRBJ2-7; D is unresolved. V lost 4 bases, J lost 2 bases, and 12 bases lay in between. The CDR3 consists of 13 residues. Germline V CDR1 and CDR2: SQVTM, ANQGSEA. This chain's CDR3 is CSVGSPLTYEQYF. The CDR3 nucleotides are TGCAGCGTTGGGAGTCCCTTAACCTACGAGCAGTACTTC.

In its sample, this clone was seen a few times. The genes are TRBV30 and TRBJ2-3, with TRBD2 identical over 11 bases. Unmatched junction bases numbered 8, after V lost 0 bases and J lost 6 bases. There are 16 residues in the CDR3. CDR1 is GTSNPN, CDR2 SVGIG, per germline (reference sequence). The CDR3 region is CAWSVISGRAIDTQYF. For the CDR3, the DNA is TGTGCCTGGAGTGTAATTAGCGGGAGGGCCATCGATACGCAGTATTTT.

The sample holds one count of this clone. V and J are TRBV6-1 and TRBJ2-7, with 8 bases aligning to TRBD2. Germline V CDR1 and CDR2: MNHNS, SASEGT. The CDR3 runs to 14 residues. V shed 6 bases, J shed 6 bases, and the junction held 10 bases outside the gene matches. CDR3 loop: CASRAGGARGEQYF. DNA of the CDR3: TGTGCCAGCAGGGCGGGGGGTGCCCGGGGCGAGCAGTACTTC.

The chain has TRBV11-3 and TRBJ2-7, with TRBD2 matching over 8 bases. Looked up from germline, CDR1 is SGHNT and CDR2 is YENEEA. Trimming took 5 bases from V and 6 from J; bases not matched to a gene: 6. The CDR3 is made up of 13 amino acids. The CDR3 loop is CASSPQTSAEQYF. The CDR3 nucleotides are TGTGCCAGCAGCCCACAGACTAGCGCCGAGCAGTACTTC.

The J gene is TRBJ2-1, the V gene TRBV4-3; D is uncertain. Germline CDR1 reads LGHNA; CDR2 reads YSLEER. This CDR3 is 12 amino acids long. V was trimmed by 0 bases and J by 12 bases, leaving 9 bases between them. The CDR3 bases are TGCGCCAGCAGCCAAGACCCCTCCCGGCAGTTCTTC. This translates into CASSQDPSRQFF.

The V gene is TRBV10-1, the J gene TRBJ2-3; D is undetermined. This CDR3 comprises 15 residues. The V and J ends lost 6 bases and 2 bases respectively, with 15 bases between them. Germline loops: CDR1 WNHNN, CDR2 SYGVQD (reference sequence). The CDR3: CASSPTPDPTDTQYF. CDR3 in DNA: TGCGCCAGCAGCCCTACACCGGATCCCACAGATACGCAGTATTTT.

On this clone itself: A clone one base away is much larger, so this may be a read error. CDR3 residues: CASTSRGSYEQYF. Here the CDR3 DNA reads TGTGCCAGCACCTCAAGGGGATCCTACGAGCAGTACTTC. The V call is TRBV7-6, the J call TRBJ2-7, with D possibly matching TRBD1 (5 bases). This CDR3 region has 13 residues. The V and J ends lost 7 bases and 1 base respectively, with 11 bases between them. Germline V CDR1 and CDR2: SGHVS, FNYEAQ.

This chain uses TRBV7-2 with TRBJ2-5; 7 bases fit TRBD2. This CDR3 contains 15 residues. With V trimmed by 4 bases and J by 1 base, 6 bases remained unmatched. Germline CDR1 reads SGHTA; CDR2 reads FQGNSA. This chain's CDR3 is CASSSNGLGQETQYF. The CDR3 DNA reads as TGTGCCAGCAGCTCAAATGGACTAGGCCAAGAGACCCAGTACTTC.

The CDR3 here is CASSGLAGAGENEQFF. The CDR3 DNA follows: TGTGCCAGTAGCGGACTAGCGGGAGCGGGCGAAAATGAGCAGTTCTTC. The chain carries TRBV19 and TRBJ2-1; TRBD2 matches at 13 bases. CDR1 LNHDA and CDR2 SQIVND come from the germline V gene (reference sequence). The CDR3 length is 16 residues. Trimming cost V 6 bases and J 7 bases; bases outside gene matches: 9.